These T cell receptor beta chains were read from a single sample in a study of blood T cell repertoires in COVID-19. The assay was immunoSEQ multiplex PCR, and TCRdb's table has in-frame clones only and misses some. The sample has 250,000 to 350,000 clones, approximately 89% seen once. The sample comprised peripheral blood. All receptors come from a woman in her forties or fifties who had recovered from COVID-19. The CDR3 runs from the conserved cysteine through the conserved F or W. The order of the fields is J gene, D gene, clone size, V gene, CDR3 protein, CDR3 DNA. The D gene is left open where the match is weak. Clone size, where shown, is once, few, many, or a class for clones that have expanded.

>TRBJ2-5|TRBD1|NA|TRBV3-1/TRBV3-2
CASSQGTVQETQYF
TGTGCCAGCAGCCAGGGGACAGTCCAAGAGACCCAGTACTTC
>TRBJ1-3|NA|once|TRBV5-5
CASRTGVGNTIYF
TGTGCCAGCAGGACCGGGGTTGGAAACACCATATATTTT
>TRBJ2-1|TRBD2|NA|TRBV6-2/TRBV6-3
CASSYSMLGAGGYNEQFF
TGTGCCAGCAGTTACTCGATGTTAGGAGCGGGAGGATACAATGAGCAGTTCTTC
>TRBJ1-1|NA|NA|TRBV7-9
CATLGGAGSTEAFF
TGTGCCACCCTAGGGGGGGCAGGGAGCACTGAAGCTTTCTTT
>TRBJ2-1|TRBD2|few|TRBV9
CASTPWGLATHNEQFF
TGTGCCAGCACCCCTTGGGGACTAGCGACTCACAATGAGCAGTTCTTC
>TRBJ2-2|NA|NA|TRBV9
CASSVFGSGELFF
TGTGCCAGCAGCGTATTCGGTTCCGGGGAGCTGTTTTTT
>TRBJ2-5|TRBD2|NA|TRBV6-2/TRBV6-3
CASSPIKLAEETQYF
TGTGCCAGCAGCCCCATCAAACTAGCGGAAGAGACCCAGTACTTC
>TRBJ2-5|TRBD1|NA|TRBV11-1
CASSLGQGVETQYF
TGTGCCAGCAGCCTTGGACAGGGAGTTGAGACCCAGTACTTC
>TRBJ2-2|TRBD2|NA|TRBV13
CASSNPRGGNTGELFF
TGTGCCAGCAGCAATCCCCGGGGGGGCAACACCGGGGAGCTGTTTTTT
>TRBJ2-5|TRBD1|NA|TRBV5-1
CASSSRQGEETQYF
TGCGCCAGCAGCTCCCGACAGGGTGAGGAGACCCAGTACTTC
>TRBJ1-1|TRBD1|NA|TRBV28
CASRGQIDTEAFF
TGTGCCAGCAGGGGACAGATTGACACTGAAGCTTTCTTT
>TRBJ2-7|NA|few|TRBV6-2/TRBV6-3
CASSYWTAYEQYF
TGTGCCAGCAGTTATTGGACAGCCTACGAGCAGTACTTC
>TRBJ2-6|NA|NA|TRBV30
CAWTPLASGANVLTF
TGTGCCTGGACGCCCTTGGCCTCTGGGGCCAACGTCCTGACTTTC
>TRBJ1-6|TRBD1|once|TRBV9
CASSVGQGGYNSPLHF
TGTGCCAGCAGCGTAGGACAGGGTGGCTATAATTCACCCCTCCACTTT
>TRBJ2-2|NA|NA|TRBV6-2/TRBV6-3
CASSYGLERPTGELFF
TGTGCCAGCAGTTACGGGCTTGAGAGACCCACCGGGGAGCTGTTTTTT
>TRBJ2-3|NA|NA|TRBV24-1
CATSDRRGSTDTQYF
TGTGCCACCAGTGATCGAAGGGGCAGCACAGATACGCAGTATTTT
>TRBJ2-2|TRBD1|NA|TRBV11-3
CASSLGTGVTGELFF
TGTGCCAGCAGCCTAGGGACAGGGGTCACCGGGGAGCTGTTTTTT
>TRBJ1-2|TRBD1|NA|TRBV10-3
CAIRGQRANYGYTF
TGTGCCATCAGGGGACAGCGGGCTAACTATGGCTACACCTTC
>TRBJ2-5|NA|NA|TRBV2
CASNGRRNRETQYF
TGTGCCAGCAACGGAAGGAGGAATCGGGAGACCCAGTACTTC
>TRBJ1-2|TRBD1|NA|TRBV19
CASSIGTGTDYGYTF
TGTGCCAGTAGTATAGGTACCGGGACAGACTATGGCTACACCTTC
>TRBJ2-7|NA|NA|TRBV2
CASRTAPYEQYF
TGTGCCAGCAGAACAGCACCCTACGAGCAGTACTTC
>TRBJ1-2|NA|NA|TRBV21-1
CASSKRVWAGGGDYYGYTF
TGTGCCAGCAGCAAAAGGGTCTGGGCAGGGGGAGGCGACTACTATGGCTACACCTTC
>TRBJ1-4|TRBD1|NA|TRBV30
CAWSPWTGEKLFF
TGTGCCTGGAGTCCCTGGACAGGAGAAAAACTGTTTTTT
>TRBJ2-3|TRBD2|NA|TRBV3-1/TRBV3-2
CASSRIAGGPTDTQYF
TGTGCCAGCAGCCGGATAGCGGGAGGGCCTACAGATACGCAGTATTTT
>TRBJ2-3|NA|NA|TRBV9
CASSVGPLRPRGTDTQYF
TGTGCCAGCAGCGTAGGTCCCCTTCGGCCTAGAGGGACAGATACGCAGTATTTT
>TRBJ1-2|TRBD1|NA|TRBV6-5
CASSLTGTGEYGYTF
TGTGCCAGCAGTTTAACCGGGACAGGGGAGTATGGCTACACCTTC
>TRBJ2-5|TRBD2|many|TRBV28
CASSLYSSGGAETQYF
TGTGCCAGCAGTTTATATTCTAGCGGGGGGGCGGAGACCCAGTACTTC
>TRBJ2-3|NA|NA|TRBV30
CAWSVRYTDTQYF
TGTGCCTGGAGTGTACGGTACACAGATACGCAGTATTTT
>TRBJ1-2|NA|NA|TRBV28
CASSRTVRIVTF
TGTGCCAGCAGTCGGACAGTGAGGATTGTCACCTTC
>TRBJ1-5|TRBD1|NA|TRBV6-1
CAGAGGSNQPQHF
TGTGCCGGCGCAGGGGGGAGCAATCAGCCCCAGCATTTT
>TRBJ1-5|NA|many|TRBV19
CASSIQGRANQPQHF
TGTGCCAGTAGTATACAGGGCAGGGCAAATCAGCCCCAGCATTTT
>TRBJ1-6|TRBD1|NA|TRBV2
CASSWDRLNSPLHF
TGTGCCAGCAGTTGGGACAGGTTAAATTCACCCCTCCACTTT
>TRBJ1-4|NA|NA|TRBV7-2
CASSAGGRTNEKLFF
TGTGCCAGCAGCGCCGGTGGTCGCACTAATGAAAAACTGTTTTTT
>TRBJ2-7|TRBD1|NA|TRBV30
CAWSGGQGGYEQYF
TGTGCCTGGAGCGGTGGACAGGGGGGCTACGAGCAGTACTTC
>TRBJ2-1|TRBD2|NA|TRBV5-1
CASSGRPSGGHNEQFF
TGCGCCAGCAGCGGCCGTCCTAGCGGGGGGCACAATGAGCAGTTCTTC
>TRBJ2-1|TRBD2|NA|TRBV3-1/TRBV3-2
CASSQGGGRENEQFF
TGTGCCAGCAGCCAAGGCGGCGGGAGGGAGAATGAGCAGTTCTTC
>TRBJ2-2|NA|many|TRBV18
CASSQQEIGELFF
TGTGCCAGCTCACAACAGGAGATCGGGGAGCTGTTTTTT
>TRBJ1-3|TRBD1|NA|TRBV9
CASSPRTGPPDSGNTIYF
TGTGCCAGCAGCCCTCGGACAGGGCCGCCTGACTCTGGAAACACCATATATTTT
>TRBJ2-3|TRBD2|NA|TRBV25-1
CASSVLGGGASDTQYF
TGTGCCAGCAGTGTTCTCGGCGGGGGGGCATCAGATACGCAGTATTTT
>TRBJ2-6|TRBD2|NA|TRBV11-2
CASSGLKTSTGANVLTF
TGTGCCAGCAGCGGACTCAAGACTAGCACTGGGGCCAACGTCCTGACTTTC
>TRBJ2-7|NA|NA|TRBV30
CAYATRPPYEQYF
TGTGCCTACGCGACACGCCCGCCCTACGAGCAGTACTTC
>TRBJ2-5|TRBD1|few|TRBV6-5
CASKLDRGRETQYF
TGTGCCAGCAAGCTAGACAGGGGCAGGGAGACCCAGTACTTC
>TRBJ1-5|TRBD1|NA|TRBV19
CASSGTGGSQPQHF
TGTGCCAGTAGTGGGACAGGGGGCAGCCAGCCCCAGCATTTT
>TRBJ1-6|NA|NA|TRBV11-3
CASSLAGNNSPLHF
TGTGCCAGCAGCTTAGCAGGCAACAATTCACCCCTCCACTTT
>TRBJ1-3|NA|NA|TRBV5-5
CASSRGSGFSGNTIYF
TGTGCCAGCAGCCGGGGGTCAGGCTTCTCTGGAAACACCATATATTTT
>TRBJ2-7|TRBD1|NA|TRBV27
CASSRPGGYEQYF
TGTGCCAGCAGCCGACCAGGGGGCTACGAGCAGTACTTC
>TRBJ1-6|NA|NA|TRBV6-5
CASTRGQGSPLHF
TGTGCCAGCACGCGGGGGCAGGGTTCACCCCTCCACTTT
>TRBJ2-5|NA|NA|TRBV7-8
CASRSPREETQYF
TGTGCCAGCAGATCGCCCCGTGAGGAGACCCAGTACTTC
>TRBJ1-1|NA|NA|TRBV25-1
CASTLGGNTEAFF
TGTGCCAGCACTTTAGGGGGGAACACTGAAGCTTTCTTT
>TRBJ2-7|TRBD1|NA|TRBV5-1
CASSPGQGAYEQYF
TGCGCCAGCAGCCCCGGACAGGGGGCCTACGAGCAGTACTTC
>TRBJ1-2|TRBD1|NA|TRBV11-2
CASSPSRDRGSAPYGYTF
TGTGCCAGCAGCCCCTCCCGGGACAGGGGTTCGGCCCCCTATGGCTACACCTTC
>TRBJ1-2|NA|NA|TRBV27
CASSPGGGYGYTF
TGTGCCAGCAGTCCGGGGGGCGGCTATGGCTACACCTTC
>TRBJ1-2|NA|NA|TRBV15
CATSTGNQGSNYGYTF
TGTGCCACCAGCACAGGGAACCAGGGAAGTAACTATGGCTACACCTTC
>TRBJ2-7|TRBD2|NA|TRBV2
CASSEGLAGPSREQYF
TGTGCCAGCAGTGAGGGCCTAGCGGGACCCTCCCGGGAGCAGTACTTC
>TRBJ1-2|NA|NA|TRBV29-1
CSVVPESNYGYTF
TGCAGCGTTGTTCCAGAATCTAACTATGGCTACACCTTC